This T cell receptor (beta chain) was documented in a study of T cell responses to AZD1222 COVID-19 vaccine. Study observations and caveats: It was only 6 or 7 AZD1222 recipients who were seropositive at baseline.

On this clone: What it recognizes is unknown.

V gave up 5 bases and J gave up 6 bases, with 14 bases separating them. The germline gives CDR1 SGHDN, CDR2 FVKESK. The CDR3 is 13 amino acids. Profiling relied on immunoSEQ multiplex PCR, and the TCRdb table lists in-frame clones only, not all of them. The data hold about 140,000 clones, with about 93% observed a single time. This sequence joins TRBV14 and TRBJ2-7, with a weak D call TRBD2 (5 bases). The source of this sequence is an adult in good health. This sample comprised peripheral blood, obtained on day 0 of AZD1222 vaccination. The CDR3 nucleotides read TGTGCCAGCAGCTCAGCGATGGGGAGCGAGCAGTACTTC. It encodes CASSSAMGSEQYF. Drawing the rest from reference TRBV14 and TRBJ2-7, the complete variable domain is EAGVTQFPSHSVIEKGQTVTLRCDPISGHDNLYWYRRVMGKEIKFLLHFVKESKQDESGMPNNRFLAERTGGTYSTLKVQPAELEDSGVYFCASSSAMGSEQYFGPGTRLTVT.